This TCR beta chain was retrieved from a study of PD-L1 blockade in urothelial cancer. About the study: At 6 weeks and at 3 weeks (second dose) after treatment start, blood was analyzed. There were a median of about 140,000 T cells in blood samples.

TCRdb's copy holds only in-frame clones and misses some; the assay was immunoSEQ multiplex PCR. The repertoire holds 55,000 to 80,000 clones, with 80% to 85% as singletons. The V and J ends lost 5 bases and 3 bases, in that order; junction bases with no gene match: 11. The CDR3 spans 17 residues. Looked up from germline, CDR1 is SGHTA and CDR2 is FQGTGA. This sample's time point: pretreatment peripheral blood. The TCR comes from a man between 65 and 85 years old with urothelial cancer. This rearrangement joins TRBV7-3 to TRBJ2-1, with 9 bases identical to TRBD2. Here the sequenced sample was PBMCs, taken around atezolizumab (anti-PD-L1) treatment. The CDR3 nucleotides read TGTGCCAGCAGCCCCGAGGACGGGACTAGCAACTACAATGAGCAGTTCTTC. Amino acids: CASSPEDGTSNYNEQFF.